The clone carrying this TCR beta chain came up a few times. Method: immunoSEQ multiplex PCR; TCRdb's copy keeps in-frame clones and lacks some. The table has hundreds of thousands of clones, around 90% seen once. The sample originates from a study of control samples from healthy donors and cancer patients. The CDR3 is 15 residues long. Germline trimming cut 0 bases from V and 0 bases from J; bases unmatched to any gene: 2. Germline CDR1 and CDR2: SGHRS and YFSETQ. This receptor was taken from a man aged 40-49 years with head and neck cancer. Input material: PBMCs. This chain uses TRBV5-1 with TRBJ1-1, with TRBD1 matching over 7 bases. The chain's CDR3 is CASSLAGTVNTEAFF. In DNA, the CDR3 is TGCGCCAGCAGCTTGGCCGGGACAGTGAACACTGAAGCTTTCTTT.